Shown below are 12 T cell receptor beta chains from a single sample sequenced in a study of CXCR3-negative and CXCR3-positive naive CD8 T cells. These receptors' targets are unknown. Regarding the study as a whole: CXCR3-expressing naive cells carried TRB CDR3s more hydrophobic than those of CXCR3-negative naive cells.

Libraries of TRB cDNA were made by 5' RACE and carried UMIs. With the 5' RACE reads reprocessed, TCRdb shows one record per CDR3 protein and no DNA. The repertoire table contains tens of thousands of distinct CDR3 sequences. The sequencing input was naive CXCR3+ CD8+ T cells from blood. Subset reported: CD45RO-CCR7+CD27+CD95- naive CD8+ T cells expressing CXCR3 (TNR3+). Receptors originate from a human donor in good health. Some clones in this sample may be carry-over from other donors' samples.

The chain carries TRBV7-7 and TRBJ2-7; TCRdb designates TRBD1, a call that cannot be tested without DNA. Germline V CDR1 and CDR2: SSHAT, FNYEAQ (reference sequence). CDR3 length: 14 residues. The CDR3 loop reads CASSLGTGDGEQYF.

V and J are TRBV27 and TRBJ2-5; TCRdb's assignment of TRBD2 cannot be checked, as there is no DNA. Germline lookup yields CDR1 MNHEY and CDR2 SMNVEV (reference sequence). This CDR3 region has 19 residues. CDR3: CASSSEPTLAGGPQETQYF.

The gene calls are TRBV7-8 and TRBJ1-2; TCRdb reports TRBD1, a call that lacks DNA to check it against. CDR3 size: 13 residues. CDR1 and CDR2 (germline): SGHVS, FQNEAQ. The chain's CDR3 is CASSLRQEYGYTF.

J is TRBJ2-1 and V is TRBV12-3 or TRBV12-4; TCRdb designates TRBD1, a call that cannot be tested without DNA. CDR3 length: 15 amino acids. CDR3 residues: CASSPRPGPYNEQFF.

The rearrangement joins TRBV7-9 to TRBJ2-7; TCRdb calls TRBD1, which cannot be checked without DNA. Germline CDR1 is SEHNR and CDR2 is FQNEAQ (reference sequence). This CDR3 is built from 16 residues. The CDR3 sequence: CASSGTGFEEYYEQYF.

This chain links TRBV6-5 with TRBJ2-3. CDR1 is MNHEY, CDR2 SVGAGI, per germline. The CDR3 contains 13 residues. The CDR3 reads CATRKGVGDTQYF.

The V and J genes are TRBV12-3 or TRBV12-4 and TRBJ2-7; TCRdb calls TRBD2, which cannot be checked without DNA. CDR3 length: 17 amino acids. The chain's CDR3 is CASSLDPLAISSYEQYF.

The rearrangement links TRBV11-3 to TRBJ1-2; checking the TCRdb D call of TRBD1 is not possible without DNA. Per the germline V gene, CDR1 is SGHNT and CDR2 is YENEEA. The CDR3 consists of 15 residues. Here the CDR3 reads CVSSLGGQTIYGYTF.

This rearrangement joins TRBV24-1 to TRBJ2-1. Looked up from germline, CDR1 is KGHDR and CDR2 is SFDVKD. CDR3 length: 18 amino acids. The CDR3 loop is CATSDDQEPSYSYNEQFF.

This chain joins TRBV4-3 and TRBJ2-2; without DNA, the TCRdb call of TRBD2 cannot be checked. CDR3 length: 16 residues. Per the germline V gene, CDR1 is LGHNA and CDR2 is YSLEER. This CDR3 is CASSQVWGDFPGELFF.

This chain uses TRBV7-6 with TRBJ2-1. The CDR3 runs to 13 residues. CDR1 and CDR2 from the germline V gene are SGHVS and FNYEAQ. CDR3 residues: CASIDNTRAEQFF.

Here the CDR3 reads CASSLVGLASEQFF. The rearrangement joins TRBV13 to TRBJ2-1; lacking DNA, the TRBD2 call made by TCRdb goes unchecked. This CDR3 is 14 amino acids long. CDR1 is PRHDT, CDR2 FYEKMQ, per germline (reference sequence).